These T cell receptor beta chains were read from a single sample in a study of T cell responses to AZD1222 COVID-19 vaccine. Data came from immunoSEQ multiplex PCR; TCRdb stores just in-frame clones and leaves some out. The table has just under 150,000 clones, about 86% seen once. This specimen consisted of peripheral blood, obtained 28 days after the second AZD1222 dose. The origin of the receptors is an adult who received the AZD1222 COVID-19 vaccine. CDR3s leave out the opening cysteine and the closing phenylalanine or tryptophan. The order of the fields is J gene, V gene, CDR3 protein.

j_gene: TRBJ1-4; v_gene: TRBV20-1; CDR3aa: SASNQREKLF
j_gene: TRBJ2-1; v_gene: TRBV11-3; CDR3aa: ASSPGSDYYNEQF
j_gene: TRBJ1-1; v_gene: TRBV5-8; CDR3aa: ASSLASYTEAF
j_gene: TRBJ2-7; v_gene: TRBV6-1; CDR3aa: ASSDAGGLYEQY
j_gene: TRBJ2-1; v_gene: TRBV4-2; CDR3aa: ASSQEFGGGLYNEQF
j_gene: TRBJ1-2; v_gene: TRBV23-1; CDR3aa: ASSQSIPGGGGLNYGYT
j_gene: TRBJ2-7; v_gene: TRBV6-5; CDR3aa: ASNPGPASNEQY
j_gene: TRBJ1-4; v_gene: TRBV7-8; CDR3aa: ASSLAPRGGENEKLF
j_gene: TRBJ1-2; v_gene: TRBV18; CDR3aa: ASSPRNQVDT
j_gene: TRBJ2-3; v_gene: TRBV2; CDR3aa: ASSETSSTDTQY
j_gene: TRBJ1-6; v_gene: TRBV30; CDR3aa: AWSVPGPPNSPLH
j_gene: TRBJ1-1; v_gene: TRBV9; CDR3aa: ASSVDQGDRAEAF
j_gene: TRBJ2-1; v_gene: TRBV29-1; CDR3aa: SVALSLGVNEQF
j_gene: TRBJ1-5; v_gene: TRBV30; CDR3aa: AWSYPGGPQH
j_gene: TRBJ2-5; v_gene: TRBV5-1; CDR3aa: ASSGGHGKQQETQY
j_gene: TRBJ1-1; v_gene: TRBV7-8; CDR3aa: ASSLLVAGGNTEAF
j_gene: TRBJ2-1; v_gene: TRBV12-3/TRBV12-4; CDR3aa: ASGGFWEQF
j_gene: TRBJ1-5; v_gene: TRBV11-2; CDR3aa: ASSLGQGSNQPQH
j_gene: TRBJ1-1; v_gene: TRBV14; CDR3aa: ASSGSGTEAF
j_gene: TRBJ1-2; v_gene: TRBV2; CDR3aa: ASSEISQFYGYT
j_gene: TRBJ1-1; v_gene: TRBV30; CDR3aa: AWRELDGNTEAF
j_gene: TRBJ1-5; v_gene: TRBV10-2; CDR3aa: ASSQGGYQPQH
j_gene: TRBJ1-5; v_gene: TRBV6-5; CDR3aa: ASRGGDQPQH
j_gene: TRBJ2-3; v_gene: TRBV24-1; CDR3aa: ATSDPVDRVPDTQY
j_gene: TRBJ2-2; v_gene: TRBV2; CDR3aa: ASRSGEIGELF
j_gene: TRBJ1-1; v_gene: TRBV7-7; CDR3aa: ASSLGDSTEAF
j_gene: TRBJ2-1; v_gene: TRBV29-1; CDR3aa: SVDLVSSYNEQF
j_gene: TRBJ2-5; v_gene: TRBV5-4; CDR3aa: ASSSWGQETQY
j_gene: TRBJ2-5; v_gene: TRBV19; CDR3aa: ASSNQLAGYPRAQY
j_gene: TRBJ2-4; v_gene: TRBV6-5; CDR3aa: ASSYSRQVAKNIQY
j_gene: TRBJ2-2; v_gene: TRBV25-1; CDR3aa: ASSEGLAGYTGELF
j_gene: TRBJ2-7; v_gene: TRBV7-2; CDR3aa: ASSLSSLSYEQY
j_gene: TRBJ1-1; v_gene: TRBV5-4; CDR3aa: ASSLDGQKNTEAF
j_gene: TRBJ2-7; v_gene: TRBV13; CDR3aa: ASSQGWGEQY
j_gene: TRBJ2-1; v_gene: TRBV5-4; CDR3aa: ASSNDNEQF
j_gene: TRBJ1-1; v_gene: TRBV5-1; CDR3aa: ASSSEGRGGTEAF
j_gene: TRBJ2-5; v_gene: TRBV18; CDR3aa: ASSPPSQQETQY
j_gene: TRBJ1-4; v_gene: TRBV6-5; CDR3aa: ASSNTRQHNEKLF
j_gene: TRBJ2-5; v_gene: TRBV5-6; CDR3aa: ASSLNQGETQY
j_gene: TRBJ2-1; v_gene: TRBV11-2; CDR3aa: ASSPVRGVAYNEQF
j_gene: TRBJ2-1; v_gene: TRBV19; CDR3aa: ASQTPYNEQF
j_gene: TRBJ1-5; v_gene: TRBV18; CDR3aa: ASSPFSSNQPQH
j_gene: TRBJ2-7; v_gene: TRBV7-2; CDR3aa: ASSLRRFYEQY
j_gene: TRBJ1-2; v_gene: TRBV28; CDR3aa: ASKAGGGYGYT
j_gene: TRBJ2-5; v_gene: TRBV29-1; CDR3aa: SVGHPGGETQY